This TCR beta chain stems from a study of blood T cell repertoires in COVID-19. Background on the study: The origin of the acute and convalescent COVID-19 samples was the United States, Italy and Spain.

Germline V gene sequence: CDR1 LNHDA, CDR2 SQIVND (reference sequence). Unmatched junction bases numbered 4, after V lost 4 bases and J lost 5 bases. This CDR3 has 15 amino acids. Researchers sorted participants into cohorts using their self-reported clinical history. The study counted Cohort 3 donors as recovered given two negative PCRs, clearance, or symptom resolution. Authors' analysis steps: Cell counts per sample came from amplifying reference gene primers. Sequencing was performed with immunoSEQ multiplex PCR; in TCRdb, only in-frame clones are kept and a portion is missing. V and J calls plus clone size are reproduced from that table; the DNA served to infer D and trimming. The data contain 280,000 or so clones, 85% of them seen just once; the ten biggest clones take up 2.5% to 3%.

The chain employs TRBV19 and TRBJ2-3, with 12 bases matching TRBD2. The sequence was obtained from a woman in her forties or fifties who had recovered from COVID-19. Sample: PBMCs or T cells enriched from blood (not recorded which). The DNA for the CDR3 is TGTGCCAGTAGTACGCCGGGACTAGCGGGAGATACGCAGTATTTT. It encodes CASSTPGLAGDTQYF.